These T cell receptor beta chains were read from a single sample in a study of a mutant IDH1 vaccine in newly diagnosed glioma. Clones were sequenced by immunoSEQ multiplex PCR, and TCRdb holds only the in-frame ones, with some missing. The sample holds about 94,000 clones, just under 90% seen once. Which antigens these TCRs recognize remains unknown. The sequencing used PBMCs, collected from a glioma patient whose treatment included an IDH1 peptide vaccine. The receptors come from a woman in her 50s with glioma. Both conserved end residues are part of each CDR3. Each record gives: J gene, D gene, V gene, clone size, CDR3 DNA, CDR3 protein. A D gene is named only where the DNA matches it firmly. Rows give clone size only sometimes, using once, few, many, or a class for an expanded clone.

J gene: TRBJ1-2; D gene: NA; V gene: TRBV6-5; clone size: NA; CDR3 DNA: TGTGCCAGCAGTTACAGGTCTAACTATGGCTACACCTTC; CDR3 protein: CASSYRSNYGYTF
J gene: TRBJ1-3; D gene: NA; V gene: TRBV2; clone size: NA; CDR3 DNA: TGTGCCAGCAGTGAGGGGACGGCCGGATCTGGAAACACCATATATTTT; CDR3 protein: CASSEGTAGSGNTIYF
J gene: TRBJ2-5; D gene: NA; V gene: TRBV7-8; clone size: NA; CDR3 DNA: TGTGCCAGCAGCTTGTTACGAGAGACCCAGTACTTC; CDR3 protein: CASSLLRETQYF
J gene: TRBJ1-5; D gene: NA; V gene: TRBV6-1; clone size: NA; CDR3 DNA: TGTGCCAGCGACCAGGGAAGGGGTCAGCCCCAGCATTTT; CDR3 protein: CASDQGRGQPQHF
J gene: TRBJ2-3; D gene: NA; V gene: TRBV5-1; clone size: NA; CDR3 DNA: TGCGCCAGCAGCTTGTACTCGGGAGAGTCGGATACGCAGTATTTT; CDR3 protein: CASSLYSGESDTQYF
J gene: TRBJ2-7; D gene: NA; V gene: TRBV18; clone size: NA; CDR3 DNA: TGTGCCAGCTCACCACCTCGAGGAAGCGAGCAGTACTTC; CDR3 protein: CASSPPRGSEQYF
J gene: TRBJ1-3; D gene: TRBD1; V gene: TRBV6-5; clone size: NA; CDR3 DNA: TGTGCCAGCAGGACCGGGACAGGGTGGGGAAACACCATATATTTT; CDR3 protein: CASRTGTGWGNTIYF
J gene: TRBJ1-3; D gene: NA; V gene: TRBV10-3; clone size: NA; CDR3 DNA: TGTGCCATCAGTGAGTCCCGACACTCTGGAAACACCATATATTTT; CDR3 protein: CAISESRHSGNTIYF
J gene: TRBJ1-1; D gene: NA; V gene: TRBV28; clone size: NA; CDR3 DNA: TGTGCCAGCAGTTTCCCCGCACCTAACAGTGAAGCTTTCTTT; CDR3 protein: CASSFPAPNSEAFF
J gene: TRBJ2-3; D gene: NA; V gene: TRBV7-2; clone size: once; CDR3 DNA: TGTGCCAGCAGCTTAGATCGGTACACAGATACGCAGTATTTT; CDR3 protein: CASSLDRYTDTQYF
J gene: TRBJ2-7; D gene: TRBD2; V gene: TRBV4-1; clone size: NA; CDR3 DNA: TGCGCCAGCAGCCAAGCACGGGAGGGCCAATACGAGCAGTACTTC; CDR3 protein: CASSQAREGQYEQYF
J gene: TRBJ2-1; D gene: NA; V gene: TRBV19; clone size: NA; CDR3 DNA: TGTGCCAGTAGTATAGTACCGGGAATGAATCAGTTCTTC; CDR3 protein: CASSIVPGMNQFF
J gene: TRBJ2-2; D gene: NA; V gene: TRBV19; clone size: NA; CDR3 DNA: TGTGCCAGCGCCCCCCCCGACACCGGGGAGCTGTTTTTT; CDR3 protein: CASAPPDTGELFF
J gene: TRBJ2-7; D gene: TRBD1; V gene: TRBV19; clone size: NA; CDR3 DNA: TGTGCCAGTAGTGACGGGACAGGGGTCTACGAGCAGTACTTC; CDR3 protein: CASSDGTGVYEQYF
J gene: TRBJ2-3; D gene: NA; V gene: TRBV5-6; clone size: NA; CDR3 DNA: TGTGCCAGCAGCTCCCTTGGGACGATACAAATATCAGATACGCAGTATTTT; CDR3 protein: CASSSLGTIQISDTQYF
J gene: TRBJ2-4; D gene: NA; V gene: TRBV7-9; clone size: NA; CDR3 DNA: TGTGCCAGCAGCTTACTAGAGGGGGTGGCCAAAAACATTCAGTACTTC; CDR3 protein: CASSLLEGVAKNIQYF
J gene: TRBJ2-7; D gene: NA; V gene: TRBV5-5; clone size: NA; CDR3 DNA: TGTGCCAGCAGCTTGGAGAGGGGACTGAGGAGCTCCTACGAGCAGTACTTC; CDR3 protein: CASSLERGLRSSYEQYF
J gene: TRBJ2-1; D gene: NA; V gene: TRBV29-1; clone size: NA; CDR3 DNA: TGCAGCGTCCCGCGGGGCAGGGGTAGTTTCAATGAGCAGTTCTTC; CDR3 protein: CSVPRGRGSFNEQFF
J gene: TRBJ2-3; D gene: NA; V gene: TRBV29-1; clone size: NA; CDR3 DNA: TGCAGCGTAATTCCTCAGACTGATACGCAGTATTTT; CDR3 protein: CSVIPQTDTQYF
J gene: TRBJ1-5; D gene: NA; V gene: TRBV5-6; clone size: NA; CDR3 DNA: TGTGCCAGCAGCTTGGGACCGAGCAATCAGCCCCAGCATTTT; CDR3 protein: CASSLGPSNQPQHF
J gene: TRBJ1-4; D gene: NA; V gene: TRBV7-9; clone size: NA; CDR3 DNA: TGTGCCAGCAGCTTCGGGAGTGAAAAACTGTTTTTT; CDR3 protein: CASSFGSEKLFF
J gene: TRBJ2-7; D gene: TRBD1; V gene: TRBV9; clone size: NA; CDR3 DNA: TGTGCCAGCAGCGTAGGGCAGGGGGCCTACGAGCAGTACTTC; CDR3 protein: CASSVGQGAYEQYF
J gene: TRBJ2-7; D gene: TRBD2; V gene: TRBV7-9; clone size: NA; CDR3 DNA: TGTGCCAGCAGCTCCGTAGCGGGACAAACCTACGAGCAGTACTTC; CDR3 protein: CASSSVAGQTYEQYF
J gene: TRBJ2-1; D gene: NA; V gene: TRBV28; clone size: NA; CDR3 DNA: TGTGCCAGCAGTTTATGGGGGTCGGCTAGATGGGTTGAGCAGTTCTTC; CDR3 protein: CASSLWGSARWVEQFF
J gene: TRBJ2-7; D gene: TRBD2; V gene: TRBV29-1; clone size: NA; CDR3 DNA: TGCAGCGTGTGGACTAGCGGGGCCTACGAGCAGTACTTC; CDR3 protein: CSVWTSGAYEQYF
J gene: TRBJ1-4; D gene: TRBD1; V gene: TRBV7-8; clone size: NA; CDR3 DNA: TGTGCCAGCACGGGACAGAATAATGAAAAACTGTTTTTT; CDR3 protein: CASTGQNNEKLFF
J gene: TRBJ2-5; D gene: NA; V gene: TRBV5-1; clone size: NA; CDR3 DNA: TGCGCCAGCAGCTTGGGAGGCCCACAGGAGACCCAGTACTTC; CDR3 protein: CASSLGGPQETQYF
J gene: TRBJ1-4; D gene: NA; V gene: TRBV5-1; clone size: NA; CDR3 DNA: TGCGCCAGCAGGCCAGGTCGAGTAGTAGATGAAAAACTGTTTTTT; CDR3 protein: CASRPGRVVDEKLFF
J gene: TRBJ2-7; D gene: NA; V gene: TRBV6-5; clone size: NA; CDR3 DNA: TGTGCCAGCAGTACTTCCCCTCCCCTCCTCTACGAGCAGTACTTC; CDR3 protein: CASSTSPPLLYEQYF
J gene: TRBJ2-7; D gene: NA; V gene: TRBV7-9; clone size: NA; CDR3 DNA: TGTGCCAGCAGCTTAGACAGACCCTCAGGGGCCTACGAGCAGTACTTC; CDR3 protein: CASSLDRPSGAYEQYF
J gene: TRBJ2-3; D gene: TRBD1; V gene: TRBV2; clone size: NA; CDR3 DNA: TGTGCCAGCAGTGGGGACAGGGCGTCCGGAACGCAGTATTTT; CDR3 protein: CASSGDRASGTQYF
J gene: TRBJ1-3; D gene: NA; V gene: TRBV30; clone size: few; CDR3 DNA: TGTGCCTGGAGTAGGTTGTCAGCTGGAAACACCATATATTTT; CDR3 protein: CAWSRLSAGNTIYF
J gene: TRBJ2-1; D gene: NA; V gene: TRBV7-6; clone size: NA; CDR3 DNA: TGTGCCAGCAGCTTAGGAGGCGGGACCACCTTCAATGAGCAGTTCTTC; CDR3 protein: CASSLGGGTTFNEQFF
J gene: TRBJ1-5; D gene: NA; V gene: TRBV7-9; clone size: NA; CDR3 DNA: TGTGCCAGCAGCTCGGACGTCGCCAGCAATCAGCCCCAGCATTTT; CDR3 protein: CASSSDVASNQPQHF
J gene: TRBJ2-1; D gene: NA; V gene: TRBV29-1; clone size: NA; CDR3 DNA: TGCAGCGTTGAAAGGACGGGAAGAGAGGGCATTGAGCAGTTCTTC; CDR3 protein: CSVERTGREGIEQFF
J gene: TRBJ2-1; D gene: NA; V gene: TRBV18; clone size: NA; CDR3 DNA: TGTGCCAGCTCAGCGACCTCTGACGGTGAGCAGTTCTTC; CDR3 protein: CASSATSDGEQFF
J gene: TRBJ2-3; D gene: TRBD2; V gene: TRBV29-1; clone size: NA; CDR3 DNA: TGCAGCGCTGGTGGGGGGAGGGAAGATACGCAGTATTTT; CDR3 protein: CSAGGGREDTQYF
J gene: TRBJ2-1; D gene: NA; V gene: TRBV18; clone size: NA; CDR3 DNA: TGTGCCAGCTCAGCCCGGACGGATAATGAGCAGTTCTTC; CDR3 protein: CASSARTDNEQFF
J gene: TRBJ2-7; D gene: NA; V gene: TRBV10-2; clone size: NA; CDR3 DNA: TGCGCCAGCAGTTCTTTGGGCTACGAGCAGTACTTC; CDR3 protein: CASSSLGYEQYF
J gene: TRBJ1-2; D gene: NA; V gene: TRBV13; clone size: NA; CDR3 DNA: TGTGCCAGCAGCCCGGACCGCTATGGCTACACCTTC; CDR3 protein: CASSPDRYGYTF
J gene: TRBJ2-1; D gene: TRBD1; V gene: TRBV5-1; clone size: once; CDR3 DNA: TGCGCCAGCAGCTTGGGGGGACAGGGCAACAATGAGCAGTTCTTC; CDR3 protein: CASSLGGQGNNEQFF
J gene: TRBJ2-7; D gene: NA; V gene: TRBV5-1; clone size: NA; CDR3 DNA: TGCGCCAGCAGCTCCGGACGGAGCAGAACCTACGAGCAGTACTTC; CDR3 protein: CASSSGRSRTYEQYF
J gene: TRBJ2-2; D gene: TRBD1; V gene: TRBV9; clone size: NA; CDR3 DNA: TGTGCCAGCACCGACAGGACAGGTGGCACCGGGGAGCTGTTTTTT; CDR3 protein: CASTDRTGGTGELFF
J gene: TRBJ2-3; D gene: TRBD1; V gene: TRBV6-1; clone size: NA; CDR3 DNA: TGTGCCAGCAGTAGGGACAGCCGAGATACGCAGTATTTT; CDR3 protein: CASSRDSRDTQYF
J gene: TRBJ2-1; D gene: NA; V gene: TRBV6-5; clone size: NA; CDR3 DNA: TGTGCCAGCAGTCAAGACAGGTACAATGAGCAGTTCTTC; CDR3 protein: CASSQDRYNEQFF
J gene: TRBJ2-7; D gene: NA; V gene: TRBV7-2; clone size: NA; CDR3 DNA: TGTGCCAGCAGCTTAGCAGGCAGGTCCTACGAGCAGTACTTC; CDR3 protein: CASSLAGRSYEQYF
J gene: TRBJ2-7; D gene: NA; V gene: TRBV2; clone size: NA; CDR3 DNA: TGTGCCAGTGAAGGGGGAGTCGGCTCCTACGAGCAGTACTTC; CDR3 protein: CASEGGVGSYEQYF
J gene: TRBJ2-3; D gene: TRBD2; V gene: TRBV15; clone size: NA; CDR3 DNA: TGTGCCACCAGCAGAGATTCGGGGGGACCAGATACGCAGTATTTT; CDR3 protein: CATSRDSGGPDTQYF
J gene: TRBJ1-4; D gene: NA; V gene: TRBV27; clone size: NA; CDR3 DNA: TGTGCCAGCAGTGATCGGACAGCGATTAATGAAAAACTGTTTTTT; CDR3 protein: CASSDRTAINEKLFF
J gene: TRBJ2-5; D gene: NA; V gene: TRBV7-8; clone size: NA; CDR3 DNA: TGTGCCAGCAGCTTTGGACCACAAGAGACCCAGTACTTC; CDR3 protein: CASSFGPQETQYF
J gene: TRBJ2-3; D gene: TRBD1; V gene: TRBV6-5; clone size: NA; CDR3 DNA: TGTGCCAGCGGTTACTTACCGGGACAGGGGTGGGATACGCAGTATTTT; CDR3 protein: CASGYLPGQGWDTQYF
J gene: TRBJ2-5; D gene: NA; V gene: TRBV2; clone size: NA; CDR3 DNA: TGTGCCAGCAGTGCCACAGGGTTCCAAGAGACCCAGTACTTC; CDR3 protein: CASSATGFQETQYF
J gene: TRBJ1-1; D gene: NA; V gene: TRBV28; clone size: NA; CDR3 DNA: TGTGCCGCCTCCCCGCCATCCGGGCGTAACACTGAAGCTTTCTTT; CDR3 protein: CAASPPSGRNTEAFF
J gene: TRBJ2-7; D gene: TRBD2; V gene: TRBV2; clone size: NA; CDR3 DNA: TGTGCCAGCAGTGAAAGCCCCACCTCACATGGGGCCCGGGGGGACGAGCAGTACTTC; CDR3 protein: CASSESPTSHGARGDEQYF
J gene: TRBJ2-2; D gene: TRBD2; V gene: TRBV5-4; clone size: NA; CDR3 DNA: TGTGCCAGCAAGCCCCAACTAGCGGCAGCGGGCACCGGGGAGCTGTTTTTT; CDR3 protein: CASKPQLAAAGTGELFF
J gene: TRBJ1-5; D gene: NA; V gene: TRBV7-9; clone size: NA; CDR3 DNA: TGTGCCAGCAGCTGGGTATCGTGGGATAGCAATCAGCCCCAGCATTTT; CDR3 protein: CASSWVSWDSNQPQHF
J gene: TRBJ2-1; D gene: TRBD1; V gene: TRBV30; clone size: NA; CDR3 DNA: TGTGCCTGGACCAGAGACAGGGCGGCCAGTGAGCAGTTCTTC; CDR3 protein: CAWTRDRAASEQFF
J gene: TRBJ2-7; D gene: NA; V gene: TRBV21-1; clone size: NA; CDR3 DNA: TGTGCCAGCAGCACTCGGACAGGGGACTACGAGCAGTACTTC; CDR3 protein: CASSTRTGDYEQYF
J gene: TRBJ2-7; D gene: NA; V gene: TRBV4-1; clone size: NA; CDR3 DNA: TGCGCCAGCAGCCAAGGGCAGTTGAGCTCCTACGAGCAGTACTTC; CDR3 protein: CASSQGQLSSYEQYF
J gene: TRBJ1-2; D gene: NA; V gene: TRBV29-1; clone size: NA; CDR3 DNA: TGCAGCGTTGATGTGGGGGGATTAGATGGCTACACCTTC; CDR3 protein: CSVDVGGLDGYTF